The present TCR beta chain was sequenced within a study of shared clonotypes between healthy human individuals. The CDR3 totals 16 residues. V was clipped by 4 bases and J by 0 bases, with 14 bases between them. The V gene's germline CDR1 is SGHDT and CDR2 YYEEEE. Measured with immunoSEQ multiplex PCR; TCRdb has only the in-frame clones, and not every one. This sample has just over 2,000,000 clones; 85% to 95% occur once, and the top ten carry 0.13%. This TCR was recovered from a man between 18 and 29 years old in good health. This sequence joins TRBV5-6 and TRBJ2-1; D gene unclear. The sequenced material came from naive CD4+ T cells sorted from blood. Subset denoted: CD45RA+ positively selected. Here the CDR3 DNA reads TGTGCCAGCAGCACCCTCGGCGCTAGCTCCTACAATGAGCAGTTCTTC. It encodes CASSTLGASSYNEQFF.